A single sample gave rise to the 26 T cell receptor beta chains below, sequenced in a study of T cell responses to AZD1222 COVID-19 vaccine. Profiling relied on immunoSEQ multiplex PCR, and the TCRdb table lists in-frame clones only, not all of them. Of around 110,000 clones in the sample, 75% to 95% were seen once. Sample: peripheral blood, taken 28 days after the second AZD1222 dose. The receptors originated from an adult who received the AZD1222 COVID-19 vaccine.

V gene TRBV27 combines with J gene TRBJ1-2, with D possibly matching TRBD1 (6 bases). Between the trimmed V and J ends, which lost 6 bases and 7 bases, there was a span of 21 bases. CDR1 and CDR2 from the germline V gene are MNHEY and SMNVEV (reference sequence). This CDR3 region has 15 residues. The CDR3 loop reads CASRPQDSIYRGYTF. CDR3 sequence (DNA): TGTGCCAGCAGGCCCCAGGACAGCATATATCGTGGCTACACCTTC.

The chain links TRBV29-1 to TRBJ1-2; unclear D gene. This CDR3 has 12 residues. Germline values: CDR1 SQVTM, CDR2 ANQGSEA. Trimming shortened V by 1 base and J by 4 bases, and 7 bases separated the two germline ends. The CDR3 bases are TGCAGCGTTGAAGGGGCAGTCTATGGCTACACCTTC. Its translation is CSVEGAVYGYTF.

This chain links TRBV5-5 with TRBJ1-2; 8 nucleotides align to TRBD1. Losses at the gene ends were 1 base for V and 4 bases for J; bases not matched to a gene: 3. The CDR3 contains 14 residues. From germline, CDR1 is SGHKS and CDR2 YYEKEE (reference sequence). The CDR3 nucleotides read TGTGCCAGCAGCTTGACACAGGGGGTCTATGGCTACACCTTC. Translation gives CASSLTQGVYGYTF.

The chain has TRBV6-5 and TRBJ1-3, with D hard to call. With 5 bases removed from V and 3 bases from J, the gap between germline ends came to 14 bases. CDR3 length: 15 amino acids. CDR1 and CDR2 (germline): MNHEY, SVGAGI. This CDR3 is CASSPGWGSGNTIYF. The CDR3 coding sequence is TGTGCCAGCAGTCCAGGATGGGGAAGTGGAAACACCATATATTTT.

This chain joins TRBV7-8 and TRBJ2-5; 8 bases align to TRBD1. The trim removed 4 bases at V and 5 bases at J, leaving 12 bases unmatched. The germline gives CDR1 SGHVS, CDR2 FQNEAQ. There are 16 residues in the CDR3. CDR3 sequence: CASSWRTGGLRETQYF. DNA for the CDR3: TGTGCCAGCAGCTGGAGAACAGGGGGATTAAGGGAGACCCAGTACTTC. The full variable domain, completed using reference TRBV7-8 and TRBJ2-5, is GAGVSQSPRYKVAKRGQDVALRCDPISGHVSLFWYQQALGQGPEFLTYFQNEAQLDKSGLPSDRFFAERPEGSVSTLKIQRTQQEDSAVYLCASSWRTGGLRETQYFGPGTRLLVL.

The gene calls are TRBV6-5 and TRBJ2-7, with D possibly matching TRBD1 (6 bases). Germline V lookup: CDR1 MNHEY, CDR2 SVGAGI. V was trimmed by 8 bases and J by 3 bases, leaving 11 bases between them. The CDR3 totals 12 residues. In DNA form, the CDR3 reads TGTGCCAGCGGGGACATACACTACGAGCAGTACTTC. As protein: CASGDIHYEQYF.

The rearrangement uses TRBV13 and TRBJ1-2; D might be TRBD1 (6 bases). The CDR3 length is 15 residues. Germline V gives CDR1 PRHDT, CDR2 FYEKMQ (reference sequence). V gave up 0 bases and J gave up 5 bases, with 13 bases separating them. The CDR3 loop is CASSLGDDRIYGYTF. The DNA of the CDR3 is TGTGCCAGCAGCTTAGGGGATGACAGGATATATGGCTACACCTTC.

V and J are TRBV6-5 and TRBJ1-1; weak D call: TRBD1 (5 bases). The CDR3 sequence is 11 residues long. Germline V gene data show CDR1 as MNHEY and CDR2 as SVGAGI. Deletions cut 11 bases from V and 7 bases from J, with 14 bases between. CDR3 bases: TGTGCCGTTTGGGGGGAGCTTGAAGCTTTCTTT. Translation gives CAVWGELEAFF.

The J gene is TRBJ2-7, the V gene TRBV4-1, with 9 nucleotides matching TRBD1. From germline, CDR1 is MGHRA and CDR2 YSYEKL. There are 17 residues in the CDR3. J gave up 5 bases and V 0 bases, and 11 bases lay outside the gene matches. CDR3 residues: CASSQDRDGQGFHEQYF. The CDR3 DNA follows: TGCGCCAGCAGCCAAGATCGTGATGGACAGGGGTTCCACGAGCAGTACTTC.

This clone was detected only once. The chain uses TRBV7-9 and TRBJ1-1; D unclear. The germline V and J ends were trimmed by 7 bases and 7 bases, with 13 bases remaining between them. This CDR3 region has 12 residues. Germline V gene data show CDR1 as SEHNR and CDR2 as FQNEAQ (reference sequence). In nucleotides, the CDR3 is TGTGCCAGCACCCAAACCTCGCTTGAAGCTTTCTTT. Encoded protein: CASTQTSLEAFF.

V and J are TRBV6-1 and TRBJ1-2; D may be TRBD1 (5 bases). The CDR3 spans 16 residues. Per germline, CDR1 MNHNS and CDR2 SASEGT. Deletions cut 2 bases from V and 5 bases from J, with 18 bases between. CDR3: CASSEFEVGAFYGYTF. CDR3 coding DNA: TGTGCCAGCAGTGAATTTGAAGTAGGGGCGTTTTATGGCTACACCTTC.

The chain links TRBV27 to TRBJ2-3; 7 positions agree with TRBD1. CDR3 length equals 12 residues. The V segment lost 5 bases and the J segment 8 bases; nucleotides outside the gene matches: 4. Germline V CDR1 and CDR2: MNHEY, SMNVEV (reference sequence). The CDR3 DNA reads as TGTGCCAGCAGTATTACAGGGGTTACGCAGTATTTT. Its translation is CASSITGVTQYF.

V and J are TRBV7-9 and TRBJ2-1, with D perhaps assigned TRBD1 or TRBD2 (6 bases each). The germline gives CDR1 SEHNR, CDR2 FQNEAQ (reference sequence). The V end was cut by 4 bases, the J end by 0 bases, with 13 bases between. The CDR3 totals 16 residues. CDR3 nucleotides: TGTGCCAGCAGCTCCTTTAGGGGGGTCTCCTACAATGAGCAGTTCTTC. It encodes CASSSFRGVSYNEQFF.

The V gene is TRBV7-2, the J gene TRBJ2-1; 10 nucleotides line up with TRBD2. Germline assignment: CDR1 SGHTA and CDR2 FQGNSA. This CDR3 has 16 residues. Losses at the gene ends were 4 bases for V and 0 bases for J; bases not matched to a gene: 3. The CDR3 nucleotides are TGTGCCAGCAGCTCAGGGACTAGCGTCTCCTACAATGAGCAGTTCTTC. Its translation is CASSSGTSVSYNEQFF.

The chain combines TRBV7-8 with TRBJ1-1, with D hard to call. The CDR3 has 11 residues. CDR1 and CDR2 from the germline V gene are SGHVS and FQNEAQ. V gave up 8 bases and J gave up 4 bases, with 8 bases separating them. This chain's CDR3 is CASVMGTEAFF. Written as DNA, the CDR3 is TGTGCCAGCGTCATGGGCACTGAAGCTTTCTTT.

CDR3 nucleotides: TGTGCCAGCAGCAAAGGGGGCGCGTATAATTCACCCCTCCACTTT. Amino acids: CASSKGGAYNSPLHF. V usage is TRBV7-8 and J usage is TRBJ1-6, with 7 bases matching TRBD1. This CDR3 contains 15 residues. Per germline, CDR1 SGHVS and CDR2 FQNEAQ. The V segment lost 5 bases and the J segment 4 bases; nucleotides outside the gene matches: 5.

This chain uses TRBV5-1 with TRBJ1-1, with D perhaps TRBD1 (5 bases). Germline V gives CDR1 SGHRS, CDR2 YFSETQ. This CDR3 has 13 amino acids. V lost 1 base to trimming and J lost 3 bases, with 7 bases between them. The CDR3 reads CASSLNRYTEAFF. CDR3 nucleotides: TGCGCCAGCAGCTTGAACAGGTACACTGAAGCTTTCTTT.

On this clone itself: A read error may account for a junction end that differs from germline. This chain uses TRBV5-6 with TRBJ1-4; D unresolved. CDR1 SGHDT and CDR2 YYEEEE come from the germline V gene. This CDR3 is built from 12 residues. The CDR3 loop reads CASSLTSEKLFF. CDR3 DNA: TGTGCCAGCAGCTTGACTAGTGAAAAACTGTTTTTT.

The chain has TRBV9 and TRBJ2-3, with D possibly matching TRBD1 (5 bases). Trimming removed 3 bases from V and 2 bases from J, with 13 bases in between. The germline CDR1 and CDR2 sequences are SGDLS and YYNGEE. The CDR3 totals 15 residues. The CDR3 sequence is CASSAEGVSTDTQYF. Here the CDR3 DNA reads TGTGCCAGCAGCGCAGAAGGGGTCTCCACAGATACGCAGTATTTT.

This clone has only a few counts. The V gene is TRBV6-1, the J gene TRBJ2-1; possibly TRBD2 for D (6 bases). The V end was cut by 3 bases, the J end by 7 bases, with 16 bases between. Germline V gives CDR1 MNHNS, CDR2 SASEGT. This CDR3 has 15 residues. CDR3 nucleotides: TGTGCCAGCAGTGATGGCTCCGGGGGAAGAAATGAGCAGTTCTTC. Protein sequence: CASSDGSGGRNEQFF.

The chain is built from TRBV7-9 and TRBJ2-2; no firm D call. The CDR3 spans 12 residues. Trimming pared 5 bases from V and 7 bases from J, leaving 8 bases between. Germline CDR1 SEHNR, CDR2 FQNEAQ (reference sequence). The CDR3 loop reads CASSPLDGELFF. The CDR3 nucleotides are TGTGCCAGCAGCCCATTAGACGGGGAGCTGTTTTTT.

This clone was counted once. The J gene is TRBJ1-5, the V gene TRBV5-8; 11 bases line up with TRBD1. The V gene's germline CDR1 is SGHTS and CDR2 YDEGEE. The CDR3 length is 16 residues. The ends lost 4 bases at V and 3 bases at J; junction bases unmatched: 6. CDR3 nucleotide sequence: TGTGCCAGCAGCCGTGGGACAGGGGGACACAATCAGCCCCAGCATTTT. Translating it yields CASSRGTGGHNQPQHF.

The chain couples TRBV5-6 to TRBJ1-1; 10 bases map to TRBD1. CDR3 length: 14 amino acids. V lost 4 bases to trimming and J lost 7 bases; unmatched junction nucleotides: 7. The germline CDR1 and CDR2 sequences are SGHDT and YYEEEE. The CDR3 DNA sequence: TGTGCCAGCAGCGCCGACAGGGGGCTTTTTGAAGCTTTCTTT. It yields the protein CASSADRGLFEAFF.

The chain uses TRBV28 and TRBJ1-6, with 8 positions matching TRBD1. The CDR3 length is 14 residues. CDR1 is MDHEN, CDR2 SYDVKM, per germline. Trimming took 4 bases from V and 6 from J; bases not matched to a gene: 2. The CDR3 region is CASSWTGLNSPLHF. CDR3 sequence (DNA): TGTGCCAGCAGTTGGACAGGGCTTAATTCACCCCTCCACTTT.

The V and J genes are TRBV25-1 and TRBJ1-2; D gene unclear. The germline V gene has CDR1 MGHDK and CDR2 SYGVNS. V lost 1 base and J lost 7, with 10 bases in between. CDR3 length: 13 amino acids. This CDR3 reads CASSEFGMGGYTF. CDR3 DNA: TGTGCCAGCAGTGAATTTGGGATGGGTGGCTACACCTTC.

The chain couples TRBV6-5 to TRBJ1-1, with 8 nucleotides matching TRBD1. Germline CDR1 MNHEY, CDR2 SVGAGI. The CDR3 has 15 amino acids. Trimming at V came to 7 bases and at J to 7 bases, leaving 14 bases not matched to a gene. DNA for the CDR3: TGTGCCAGCAATACTCCCGGGACAGGATCCATTGAAGCTTTCTTT. It translates to CASNTPGTGSIEAFF.